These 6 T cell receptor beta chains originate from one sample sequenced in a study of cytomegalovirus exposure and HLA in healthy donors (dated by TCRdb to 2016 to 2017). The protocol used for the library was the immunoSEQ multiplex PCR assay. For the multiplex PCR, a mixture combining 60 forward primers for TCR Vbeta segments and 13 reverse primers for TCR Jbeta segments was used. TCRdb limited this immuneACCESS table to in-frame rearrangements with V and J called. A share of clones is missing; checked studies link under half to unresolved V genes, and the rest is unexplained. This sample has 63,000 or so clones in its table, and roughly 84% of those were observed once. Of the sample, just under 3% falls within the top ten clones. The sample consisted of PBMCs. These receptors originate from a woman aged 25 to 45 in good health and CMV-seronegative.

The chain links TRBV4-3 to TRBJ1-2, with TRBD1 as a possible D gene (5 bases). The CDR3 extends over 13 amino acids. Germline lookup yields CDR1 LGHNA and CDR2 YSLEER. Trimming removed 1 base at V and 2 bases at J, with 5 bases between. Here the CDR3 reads CASSQAGNYGYTF. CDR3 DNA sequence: TGCGCCAGCAGCCAAGCAGGGAACTATGGCTACACCTTC.

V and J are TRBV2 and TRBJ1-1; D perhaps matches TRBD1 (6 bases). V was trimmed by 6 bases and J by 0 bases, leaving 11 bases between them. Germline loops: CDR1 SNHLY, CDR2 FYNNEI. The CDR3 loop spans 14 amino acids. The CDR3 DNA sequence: TGTGCCAGCAGCGCGAGACAGGTGAACACTGAAGCTTTCTTT. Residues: CASSARQVNTEAFF.

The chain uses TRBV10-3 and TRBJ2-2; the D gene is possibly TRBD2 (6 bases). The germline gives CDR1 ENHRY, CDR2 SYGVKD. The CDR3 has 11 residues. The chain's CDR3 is CAGGNTGELFF. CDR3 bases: TGTGCGGGGGGGAACACCGGGGAGCTGTTTTTT.

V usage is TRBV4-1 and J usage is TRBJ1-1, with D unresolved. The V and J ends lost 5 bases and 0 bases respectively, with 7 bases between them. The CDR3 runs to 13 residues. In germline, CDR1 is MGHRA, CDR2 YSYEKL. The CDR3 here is CASSFGMNTEAFF. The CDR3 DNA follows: TGCGCCAGCAGCTTCGGGATGAACACTGAAGCTTTCTTT.

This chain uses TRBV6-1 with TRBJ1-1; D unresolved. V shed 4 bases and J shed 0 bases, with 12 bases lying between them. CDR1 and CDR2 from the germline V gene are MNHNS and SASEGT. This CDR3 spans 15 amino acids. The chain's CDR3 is CASSVFEFVNTEAFF. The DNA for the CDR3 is TGTGCCAGCAGTGTTTTCGAGTTTGTGAACACTGAAGCTTTCTTT.

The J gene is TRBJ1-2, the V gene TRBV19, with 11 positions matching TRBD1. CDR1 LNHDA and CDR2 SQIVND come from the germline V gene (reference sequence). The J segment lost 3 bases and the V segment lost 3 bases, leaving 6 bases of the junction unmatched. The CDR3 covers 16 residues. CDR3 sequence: CASSITGQGVYYGYTF. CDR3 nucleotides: TGTGCCAGTAGTATTACGGGACAGGGGGTATACTATGGCTACACCTTC.